The 31 T cell receptor beta chains below all came from one sample that was sequenced in a study of blood T cells in healthy people across ages. For the second PCR, which ran for 7 to 11 cycles, a sample-barcoded 5' primer and a J-beta primer mix were used. TCRdb reanalysed the 5' RACE reads using MiXCR and keeps one entry per CDR3 protein. Of over 1,500,000 distinct CDR3 sequences in the sample, around half were seen once. Sequencing was performed on blood. These receptors were taken from a woman aged 35 to 49 in good health.

V is TRBV24-1 and J is TRBJ2-6; D gene ambiguous. V lost 9 bases, J lost 0 bases, and 14 bases lay in between. The germline gives CDR1 KGHDR, CDR2 SFDVKD. The CDR3 spans 16 residues. CDR3 coding DNA: TGTGCCACCCTGTCTTCTACAGCCTCTGGGGCCAACGTCCTGACTTTC. It translates to CATLSSTASGANVLTF.

The V and J genes are TRBV4-2 and TRBJ2-3; D might be TRBD2 (6 bases). Germline loops: CDR1 LGHNA, CDR2 YNFKEQ. The V and J ends lost 3 bases and 6 bases respectively, with 22 bases between them. The CDR3 is made up of 17 amino acids. The CDR3 DNA reads as TGTGCCAGCAGCCAGACCACGGGACTTTTTGGGGGGGATACGCAGTATTTT. Translated, it gives CASSQTTGLFGGDTQYF.

The gene calls are TRBV15 and TRBJ2-5; 12 nucleotides match TRBD2. V trimming: 3 bases; J trimming: 1 base; junction bases outside the gene matches: 0. CDR3 length: 15 amino acids. The germline V gene has CDR1 LNHNV and CDR2 YYDKDF (reference sequence). The chain's CDR3 is CATSRTSGGQETQYF. The CDR3 DNA sequence: TGTGCCACCAGCAGGACTAGCGGGGGCCAAGAGACCCAGTACTTC.

Here the CDR3 reads CASSQQFPAGGYGYTF. The CDR3 nucleotides are TGTGCCAGCAGCCAACAATTCCCGGCGGGCGGCTATGGCTACACCTTC. The chain joins TRBV3-1 to TRBJ1-2; D is unclear. This CDR3 spans 16 amino acids. V lost 2 bases and J lost 4, with 17 bases in between. Per the germline V gene, CDR1 is LGHDT and CDR2 is YNNKEL (reference sequence).

The J gene is TRBJ2-5, the V gene TRBV10-1; TRBD1 might be the D (5 bases). The V end was cut by 4 bases, the J end by 2 bases, with 14 bases between. Germline values: CDR1 WNHNN, CDR2 SYGVQD (reference sequence). This CDR3 region has 15 residues. CDR3 sequence (DNA): TGCGCCAGCAGTGGGGGCAGAGAGTTACAAGAGACCCAGTACTTC. This gives the protein CASSGGRELQETQYF.

This chain joins TRBV9 and TRBJ2-3; D ambiguous. CDR3 length equals 15 residues. V was shortened by 5 bases and J by 0 bases, with 13 bases between the two germline ends. Germline V lookup: CDR1 SGDLS, CDR2 YYNGEE. Written as DNA, the CDR3 is TGTGCCAGCAGAGCCGACTCGTTTAGCACAGATACGCAGTATTTT. Amino acids: CASRADSFSTDTQYF.

A note on this clonotype: Mismatch with germline at one junction end may stem from a read error. The chain uses TRBV6-5 and TRBJ2-1, with TRBD2 matching over 7 bases. The CDR3 consists of 15 residues. CDR1 is MNHEY and CDR2 is SVGAGI in the germline V gene. As DNA, the CDR3 is TGTGCCAGCCTGACGGCAGGCCCGGGGGGAAATGGGCAGTTCTTC. It is translated as CASLTAGPGGNGQFF.

The chain couples TRBV20-1 to TRBJ2-3; D perhaps matches TRBD1 (7 bases). Trimming took 6 bases from V and 0 from J, leaving 13 bases between them. Germline CDR1 reads DFQATT; CDR2 reads SNEGSKA (reference sequence). The CDR3 has 14 amino acids. The DNA for the CDR3 is TGCAGTGCCAGGCAGGGGGGAAGCACAGATACGCAGTATTTT. As protein: CSARQGGSTDTQYF.

Comments on this clonotype: One base away lies a much larger clone, so this may be a sequencing read error. The DNA of the CDR3 is TGTGCCAGCAGATGGGGGTCAGATACGCAGTATTTT. Residues: CASRWGSDTQYF. The J gene is TRBJ2-3, the V gene TRBV28, with D perhaps assigned TRBD1 or TRBD2 (5 bases each). CDR1 and CDR2 from the germline V gene are MDHEN and SYDVKM. This CDR3 has 12 residues. Trimming shortened V by 6 bases and J by 4 bases, and 8 bases separated the two germline ends.

The chain has TRBV6-2 or TRBV6-3 and TRBJ2-5, with 8 bases aligning to TRBD2. The CDR3 length is 14 residues. CDR1 is MNHEY, CDR2 SVGEGT, per germline. The J segment lost 11 bases and the V segment lost 10 bases, leaving 18 bases of the junction unmatched. The DNA for the CDR3 is TGTGCCAACAACCAGCGGGGGTGGGCCTACGGGCAGTACTTC. Protein sequence: CANNQRGWAYGQYF.

This clonotype has at least ten counts. The V and J genes are TRBV12-3 or TRBV12-4 and TRBJ2-3; TRBD2 matches at 9 bases. V shed 5 bases, J shed 0 bases, and the junction held 3 bases outside the gene matches. This CDR3 contains 15 residues. DNA for the CDR3: TGTGCCAGCAGTAAGGGACTAGCTAGCACAGATACGCAGTATTTT. Protein: CASSKGLASTDTQYF.

This clonotype was counted between two and nine times. This chain uses TRBV6-2 or TRBV6-3 with TRBJ1-4; D is ambiguous. Trimming left V 2 bases short and J 3 bases short, with 10 bases between. The CDR3 consists of 15 residues. Per the germline V gene, CDR1 is MNHEY and CDR2 is SVGEGT. The CDR3 nucleotides read TGTGCCAGCAGTTACGTGGGGATAGCTAATGAAAAACTGTTTTTT. As protein: CASSYVGIANEKLFF.

V and J are TRBV6-2 or TRBV6-3 and TRBJ2-5; no definite D call. Trimming removed 5 bases from V and 5 bases from J, with 21 bases in between. The germline V gene has CDR1 MNHEY and CDR2 SVGEGT. There are 16 residues in the CDR3. CDR3 in DNA: TGTGCCAGCAGTCATCCCCGGCTTACCCTCTCGGAGACCCAGTACTTC. It is translated as CASSHPRLTLSETQYF.

J is TRBJ1-2 and V is TRBV5-1; 9 bases fit TRBD1. V lost 5 bases to trimming and J lost 8 bases; unmatched junction nucleotides: 10. The germline V gene has CDR1 SGHRS and CDR2 YFSETQ. The CDR3 has 14 amino acids. This chain's CDR3 is CASSMPGTGKGYTF. CDR3 nucleotides: TGCGCCAGCAGTATGCCCGGGACAGGGAAAGGCTACACCTTC.

V gene TRBV10-3 combines with J gene TRBJ2-1, with 8 bases lining up with TRBD2. This CDR3 has 14 amino acids. Trimming took 10 bases from V and 5 from J; bases not matched to a gene: 10. Germline values: CDR1 ENHRY, CDR2 SYGVKD. The CDR3 region is CATVAGGGNNEQFF. The CDR3 DNA reads as TGTGCCACCGTAGCCGGGGGGGGTAACAATGAGCAGTTCTTC.

The chain carries TRBV6-2 or TRBV6-3 and TRBJ2-3; weak D call: TRBD2 (5 bases). V dropped 7 bases and J dropped 6 bases, with 17 bases sitting between them. Germline V gene sequence: CDR1 MNHEY, CDR2 SVGEGT. The CDR3 runs to 14 residues. For the CDR3, the DNA is TGTGCCAGCACCCGTCCAGCGGTCACCGATACGCAGTATTTT. Its translation: CASTRPAVTDTQYF.

The chain carries TRBV7-8 and TRBJ1-2, with D possibly TRBD1 on 6 matching bases. Per germline, CDR1 SGHVS and CDR2 FQNEAQ. V shed 4 bases and J shed 2 bases, with 17 bases lying between them. The CDR3 runs to 16 residues. CDR3 DNA: TGTGCCAGCAGCTCACGGACAGCCTTAATCAACTATGGCTACACCTTC. Amino acids: CASSSRTALINYGYTF.

This chain connects TRBV20-1 to TRBJ2-5; no clear D. With 3 bases removed from V and 5 bases from J, the gap between germline ends came to 10 bases. Germline CDR1 DFQATT, CDR2 SNEGSKA (reference sequence). CDR3 length: 12 amino acids. The CDR3 reads CSARGWRETQYF. As DNA, the CDR3 is TGCAGTGCTAGGGGGTGGCGGGAGACCCAGTACTTC.

The chain has TRBV25-1 and TRBJ1-2, with 9 bases matching TRBD1. The CDR3 sequence is 17 residues long. J lost 2 bases, V lost 3 bases, and 10 bases had no gene match. CDR1 MGHDK and CDR2 SYGVNS come from the germline V gene. CDR3 amino acids: CASSDSWPGTGNYGYTF. The CDR3 nucleotides are TGTGCCAGCAGTGATTCTTGGCCTGGGACAGGGAACTATGGCTACACCTTC.

V gene TRBV6-2 or TRBV6-3 combines with J gene TRBJ1-1; possibly TRBD1 for D (5 bases). This CDR3 region has 14 residues. V lost 6 bases and J lost 1, with 12 bases in between. Germline lookup yields CDR1 MNHEY and CDR2 SVGEGT. CDR3 DNA: TGTGCCAGCAGGCATGGGGGTCAGAACACTGAAGCTTTCTTT. This gives the protein CASRHGGQNTEAFF.

This clonotype occurred many times. This rearrangement joins TRBV11-2 to TRBJ2-7; a weak D match, TRBD1 (5 bases). Germline V CDR1 and CDR2: SGHAT, FQNNGV. The CDR3 has 18 residues. The V end was cut by 0 bases, the J end by 6 bases, with 24 bases between. The DNA for the CDR3 is TGTGCCAGCAGCTTAGATCGGGTATTTGGCAGGGTACCTATCGAGCAGTACTTC. Protein: CASSLDRVFGRVPIEQYF.

The rearrangement links TRBV11-1 to TRBJ2-1, with D possibly TRBD1 on 6 matching bases. The CDR3 sequence is 17 residues long. The V gene lost 2 bases and the J gene lost 0 bases, with 14 bases spanning the gap. CDR1 and CDR2 from the germline V gene are SGHAT and FQDESV (reference sequence). Here the CDR3 reads CASSLSDTGSSYNEQFF. CDR3 nucleotides: TGTGCCAGCAGCTTATCCGATACAGGGAGCTCCTACAATGAGCAGTTCTTC.

CDR3 region: CASSPLRTIGEETQYF. CDR3 coding DNA: TGTGCCAGCTCACCACTTAGGACAATAGGGGAAGAGACCCAGTACTTC. This chain uses TRBV18 with TRBJ2-4; a weak D match, TRBD1 (5 bases). The J call may be wrong; the DNA end is better matched by TRBJ2-5. Germline CDR1 KGHSH, CDR2 LQKENI. This CDR3 is built from 16 residues.

The chain carries TRBV6-1 and TRBJ2-5; perhaps TRBD1 as D (7 bases). The J call may be wrong; the DNA end is better matched by TRBJ2-7. The CDR3 length is 14 residues. Per the germline V gene, CDR1 is MNHNS and CDR2 is SASEGT. CDR3 bases: TGTGCCAGCAGTGTCGACAGGGTCGGGAGCGAGCAGTACTTC. Encoded protein: CASSVDRVGSEQYF.

The gene calls are TRBV6-2 or TRBV6-3 and TRBJ2-5; no definite D call. With 2 bases removed from V and 4 bases from J, the gap between germline ends came to 5 bases. The CDR3 extends over 12 amino acids. CDR1 and CDR2 (germline): MNHEY, SVGEGT. The CDR3 DNA follows: TGTGCCAGCAGTTACCGGGCAGAGACCCAGTACTTC. Its translation is CASSYRAETQYF.

This clonotype was seen just once. The V call is TRBV6-1, the J call TRBJ2-5; D gene ambiguous. Trimming removed 7 bases from V and 2 bases from J, with 17 bases in between. The germline CDR1 and CDR2 sequences are MNHNS and SASEGT. CDR3 size: 15 residues. The CDR3 loop is CASTEGLHGQETQYF. The CDR3 DNA sequence: TGTGCCAGCACCGAAGGTCTGCACGGACAAGAGACCCAGTACTTC.

This clonotype was recorded a few times. The chain uses TRBV28 and TRBJ2-5, with D tentatively TRBD2 (5 bases). Germline V gives CDR1 MDHEN, CDR2 SYDVKM. The CDR3 has 13 residues. The V end lost 5 bases, the J end lost 5 bases, and 12 bases lay between the germline ends. CDR3 in amino acids: CASSIGKLETQYF. CDR3 in DNA: TGTGCCAGCAGTATCGGGAAATTGGAGACCCAGTACTTC.

The V gene is TRBV6-2 or TRBV6-3, the J gene TRBJ2-7; 8 bases map to TRBD2. The CDR3 is made up of 14 amino acids. The germline CDR1 and CDR2 sequences are MNHEY and SVGEGT. J lost 7 bases, V lost 6 bases, and 11 bases had no gene match. The CDR3 sequence is CASSRPAGDSEQYF. The CDR3 nucleotides are TGTGCCAGCAGCCGACCAGCGGGGGATAGTGAGCAGTACTTC.

This clonotype was seen more than once but under ten times. The chain uses TRBV12-3 or TRBV12-4 and TRBJ2-4; D possibly corresponds to TRBD2 (6 bases). The CDR3 sequence is 14 residues long. Deletions cut 5 bases from V and 8 bases from J, with 16 bases between. CDR3 nucleotides: TGTGCCAGCAGTCCCGGCGGGACGAGGGACATTCAGTACTTC. Amino acids: CASSPGGTRDIQYF.

In this sample, this clonotype turned up a few times. The rearrangement uses TRBV28 and TRBJ1-2, with a weak D call TRBD1 (6 bases). The germline V gene encodes CDR1 MDHEN and CDR2 SYDVKM. V gave up 4 bases and J gave up 7 bases, with 13 bases separating them. The CDR3 runs 13 residues. CDR3 in DNA: TGTGCCAGCAGTTCGACAGGACGCGCTGGCTACACCTTC. Protein: CASSSTGRAGYTF.

This clonotype has more than one count but fewer than ten. V usage is TRBV4-3 and J usage is TRBJ2-7, with D tentatively TRBD2 (6 bases). This CDR3 region has 16 residues. The ends were cut back, 0 bases at V and 0 bases at J, with 12 bases in the middle. Germline lookup yields CDR1 LGHNA and CDR2 YSLEER. The CDR3: CASSQERDPYSYEQYF. The CDR3 DNA reads TGCGCCAGCAGCCAAGAGCGGGACCCTTACTCCTACGAGCAGTACTTC.